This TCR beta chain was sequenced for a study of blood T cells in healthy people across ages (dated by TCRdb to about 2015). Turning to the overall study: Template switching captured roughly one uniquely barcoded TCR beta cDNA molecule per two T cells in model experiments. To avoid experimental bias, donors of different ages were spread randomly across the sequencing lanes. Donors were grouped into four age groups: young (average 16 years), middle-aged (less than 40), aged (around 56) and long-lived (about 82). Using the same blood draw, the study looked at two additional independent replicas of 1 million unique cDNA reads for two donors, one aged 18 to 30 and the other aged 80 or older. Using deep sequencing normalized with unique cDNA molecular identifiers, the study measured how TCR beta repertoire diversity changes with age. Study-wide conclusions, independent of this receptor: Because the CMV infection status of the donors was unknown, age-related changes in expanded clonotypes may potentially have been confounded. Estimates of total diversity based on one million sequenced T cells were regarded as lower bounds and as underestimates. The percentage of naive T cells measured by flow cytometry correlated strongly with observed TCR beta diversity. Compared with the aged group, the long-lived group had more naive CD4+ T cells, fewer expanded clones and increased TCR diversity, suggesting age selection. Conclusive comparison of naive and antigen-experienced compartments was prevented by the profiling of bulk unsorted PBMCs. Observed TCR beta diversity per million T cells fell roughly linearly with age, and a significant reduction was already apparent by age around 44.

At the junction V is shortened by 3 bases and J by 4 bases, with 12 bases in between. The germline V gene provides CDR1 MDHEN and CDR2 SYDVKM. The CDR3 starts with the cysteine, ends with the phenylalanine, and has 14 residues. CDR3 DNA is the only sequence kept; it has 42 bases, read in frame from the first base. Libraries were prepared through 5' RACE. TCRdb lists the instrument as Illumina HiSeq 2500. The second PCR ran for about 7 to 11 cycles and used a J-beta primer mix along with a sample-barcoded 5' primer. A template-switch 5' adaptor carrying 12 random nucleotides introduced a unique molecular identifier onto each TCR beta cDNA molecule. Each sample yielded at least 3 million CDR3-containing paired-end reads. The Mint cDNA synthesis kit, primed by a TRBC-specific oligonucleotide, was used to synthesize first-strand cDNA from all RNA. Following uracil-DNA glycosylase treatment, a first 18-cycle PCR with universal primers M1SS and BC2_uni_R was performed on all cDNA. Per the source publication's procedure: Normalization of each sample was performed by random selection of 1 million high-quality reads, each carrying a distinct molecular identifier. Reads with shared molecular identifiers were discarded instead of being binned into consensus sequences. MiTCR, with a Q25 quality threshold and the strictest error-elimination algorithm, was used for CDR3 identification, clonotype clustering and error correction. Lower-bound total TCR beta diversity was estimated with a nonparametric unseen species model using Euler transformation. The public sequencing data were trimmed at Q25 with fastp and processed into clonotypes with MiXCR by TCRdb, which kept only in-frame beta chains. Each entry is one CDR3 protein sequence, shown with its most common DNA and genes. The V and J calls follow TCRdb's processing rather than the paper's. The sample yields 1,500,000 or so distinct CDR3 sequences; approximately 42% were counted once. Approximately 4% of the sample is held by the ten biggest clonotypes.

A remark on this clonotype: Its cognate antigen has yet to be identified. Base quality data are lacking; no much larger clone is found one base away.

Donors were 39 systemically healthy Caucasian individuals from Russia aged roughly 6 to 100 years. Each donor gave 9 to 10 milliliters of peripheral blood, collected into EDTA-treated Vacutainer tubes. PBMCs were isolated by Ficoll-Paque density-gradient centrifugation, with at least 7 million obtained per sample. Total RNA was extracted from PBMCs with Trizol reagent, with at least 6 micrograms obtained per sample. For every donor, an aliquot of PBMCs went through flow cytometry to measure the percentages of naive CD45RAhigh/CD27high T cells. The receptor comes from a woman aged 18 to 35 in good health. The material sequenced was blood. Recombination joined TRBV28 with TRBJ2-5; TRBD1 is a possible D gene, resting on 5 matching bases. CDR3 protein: CASSFGAVGETQYF. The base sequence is TGTGCCAGCAGTTTTGGGGCTGTAGGAGAGACCCAGTACTTC.